These T cell receptor beta chains were read from a single sample in a study of blood T cells in healthy people across ages. TCRdb ran MiXCR on the 5' RACE reads and lists one entry per CDR3 protein. The top ten clones hold less than 3.5% of a sample with 600,000 to 900,000 distinct CDR3 sequences, roughly 24% of them seen once. These data were also filed under a second study, of T cells of mothers and their children.

Sample: blood. All receptors come from a boy younger than 18 in good health. CDR3s include the opening cysteine and the closing phenylalanine or tryptophan. The order of the fields is clone size, V gene, D gene, J gene, CDR3 DNA, CDR3 protein. A D gene is named only where the DNA matches it firmly. Part of the rows lack a size; the others show once, few, many or a class for expanded clones.

abundance: -
v_gene: TRBV9
d_gene: TRBD2
j_gene: TRBJ2-7
CDR3nt: TGTGCCAGCAGCGTGGGCGGGAGCGGAGTTGAGCAGTACTTC
CDR3aa: CASSVGGSGVEQYF

abundance: -
v_gene: TRBV7-2
d_gene: TRBD2
j_gene: TRBJ2-4
CDR3nt: TGTGCCAGCAGCTTAGTAGGTGGGGGGGACTCCAAAAACGTTCAGTACTTC
CDR3aa: CASSLVGGGDSKNVQYF

abundance: -
v_gene: TRBV27
d_gene: -
j_gene: TRBJ2-7
CDR3nt: TGTGCCAGCAGTCAGACGGGGGCTTTCTACGAGCAGTACTTC
CDR3aa: CASSQTGAFYEQYF

abundance: -
v_gene: TRBV3-1
d_gene: TRBD2
j_gene: TRBJ2-3
CDR3nt: TGTGCCAGCAGCCATAGTACTAGCGGGACAGATACGCAGTATTTT
CDR3aa: CASSHSTSGTDTQYF

abundance: -
v_gene: TRBV6-5
d_gene: -
j_gene: TRBJ2-1
CDR3nt: TGTGCCAGCACCTTATACCATGAGCAGTTCTTC
CDR3aa: CASTLYHEQFF

abundance: few
v_gene: TRBV4-1
d_gene: TRBD1
j_gene: TRBJ2-7
CDR3nt: TGCGCCAGCAGCCAGGGCTTGGGACAGGGCTTCACCTACGAGCAGTACTTC
CDR3aa: CASSQGLGQGFTYEQYF

abundance: few
v_gene: TRBV7-9
d_gene: -
j_gene: TRBJ2-5
CDR3nt: TGTGCCAGCAGACCGAGAGTTAGGGACGGACCGAATTTTCGCGAGACCCAGTACTTC
CDR3aa: CASRPRVRDGPNFRETQYF

abundance: few
v_gene: TRBV28
d_gene: -
j_gene: TRBJ1-3
CDR3nt: TGTGCCAGCAGCTACGGGGGGTCTGGAAACACCATATATTTT
CDR3aa: CASSYGGSGNTIYF

abundance: -
v_gene: TRBV5-1
d_gene: TRBD1
j_gene: TRBJ2-1
CDR3nt: TGCGCCAGCAGCCGAAGTACGGACAGGGGGTTTAATGAGCAGTTCTTC
CDR3aa: CASSRSTDRGFNEQFF

abundance: few
v_gene: TRBV3-1
d_gene: -
j_gene: TRBJ1-2
CDR3nt: TGTGCCAGCAGCCAAGTGGCAGGGGCGCAGGAGGGCTACACCTTC
CDR3aa: CASSQVAGAQEGYTF

abundance: -
v_gene: TRBV5-1
d_gene: TRBD1
j_gene: TRBJ2-7
CDR3nt: TGCGCCAGCAGCCCCGGACAGGGGGGTCCCTACGAGCAGTACTTC
CDR3aa: CASSPGQGGPYEQYF

abundance: few
v_gene: TRBV20-1
d_gene: TRBD1
j_gene: TRBJ2-7
CDR3nt: TGCAGTGCTTGGGACAGGCCGGACTCCTACGAGCAGTACTTC
CDR3aa: CSAWDRPDSYEQYF

abundance: once
v_gene: TRBV15
d_gene: -
j_gene: TRBJ2-1
CDR3nt: TGTGCCACCAGCAGAGTTAAGGAAAATGAGCAGTTCTTC
CDR3aa: CATSRVKENEQFF

abundance: few
v_gene: TRBV14
d_gene: -
j_gene: TRBJ2-1
CDR3nt: TGTGCCAGCAGCCAAGCTCGAGGCAATGAGCAGTTCTTC
CDR3aa: CASSQARGNEQFF